Listed below are T cell receptor beta chains from one sample, sequenced in a study of T-cell reconstitution after alpha-beta-depleted transplantation in children. TCRdb reanalysed the PCR reads using MiXCR and keeps one entry per CDR3 protein. This table has under 450,000 distinct CDR3 sequences, around 15% appearing once. The specimen comprised PBMCs, mostly from graft donor cells, sampled 360 days after TCRalphabeta/CD19-depleted stem cell transplant. These receptors were obtained from a boy in the first two years of life who had a stem cell transplant for Wiskott-Aldrich syndrome, so the T cells may come from the graft donor. The CDR3 runs from the conserved cysteine through the conserved F or W. The D gene is left open where the match is weak. Only some rows state a clone size, as once, few, many or a class for expanded clones.

TRBJ2-1,TRBV20-1,TRBD2,once,CSAEATSGTYNEQFF,TGCAGTGCCGAGGCGACTAGCGGGACCTACAATGAGCAGTTCTTC
TRBJ2-7,TRBV27,.,few,CASSFGTARYEQYF,TGTGCCAGCAGTTTCGGGACTGCTCGGTACGAGCAGTACTTC
TRBJ2-7,TRBV30,.,few,CAWKIGQSYEQYF,TGTGCCTGGAAGATAGGGCAGTCCTACGAGCAGTACTTC
TRBJ2-6,TRBV5-1,TRBD1,few,CASSLGQGVRIGGANVLTF,TGCGCCAGCAGCTTGGGACAGGGCGTCCGTATAGGGGGGGCCAACGTCCTGACTTTC
TRBJ1-1,TRBV9,.,.,CASSVVGSPQAFF,TGTGCCAGCAGCGTAGTTGGCAGCCCCCAAGCTTTCTTT
TRBJ2-5,TRBV24-1,TRBD1,.,CATSDPDREETQYF,TGTGCCACCAGTGACCCTGACAGGGAGGAGACCCAGTACTTC
TRBJ2-1,TRBV11-2,.,few,CASSAALTYNEQFF,TGTGCCAGCAGCGCTGCACTAACCTACAATGAGCAGTTCTTC
TRBJ2-7,TRBV20-1,TRBD1,many,CSAQTSSGGSTEYF,TGCAGTGCCCAAACATCGTCAGGGGGCTCGACCGAGTACTTC
TRBJ2-3,TRBV12-3/TRBV12-4,.,.,CASSLLRGARTDTQYF,TGTGCCAGCAGTTTATTGAGGGGGGCACGCACAGATACGCAGTATTTT
TRBJ2-3,TRBV12-3/TRBV12-4,TRBD1,few,CASSLRGQRITDTQYF,TGTGCCAGCAGTTTAAGGGGACAGAGAATCACAGATACGCAGTATTTT
TRBJ2-4,TRBV29-1,.,few,CSAWSIAKNIQYF,TGCAGCGCGTGGTCGATAGCCAAAAACATTCAGTACTTC
TRBJ2-7,TRBV29-1,.,.,CSVAAGYSYEQYF,TGCAGCGTTGCCGCAGGGTACTCCTACGAGCAGTACTTC
TRBJ2-4,TRBV15,TRBD1,.,CATSRDPSGTGGF,TGTGCCACCAGCAGAGATCCCTCCGGGACAGGGGGCTTC
TRBJ2-3,TRBV5-1,TRBD1,.,CASSLGDRLTDTQYF,TGCGCCAGCAGCTTGGGGGACAGACTAACAGATACGCAGTATTTT
TRBJ2-7,TRBV3-1,.,many,CASSYSSYEQYF,TGTGCCAGCAGCTACAGCTCCTACGAGCAGTACTTC
TRBJ2-2,TRBV28,.,.,CASSSRLGNSNTGELFF,TGTGCGAGCAGTTCTAGATTGGGGAATTCGAACACCGGGGAGCTGTTTTTT
TRBJ1-6,TRBV7-8,.,.,CASSLAAGKINSPLHF,TGTGCCAGCAGCTTAGCGGCCGGGAAGATTAATTCACCCCTCCACTTT
TRBJ2-7,TRBV29-1,TRBD2,few,CSVEDMGLAGGSSYEQYF,TGCAGCGTTGAAGATATGGGACTAGCGGGGGGATCGTCCTACGAGCAGTACTTC
TRBJ1-1,TRBV4-1,.,.,CASSLRQANTEAFF,TGCGCCAGCAGCCTCCGACAGGCGAACACTGAAGCTTTCTTT
TRBJ2-5,TRBV15,TRBD2,few,CATSRAPLGGVETQYF,TGTGCCACCAGCAGAGCCCCCCTCGGGGGGGTAGAGACCCAGTACTTC
TRBJ2-1,TRBV20-1,TRBD1,.,CSAPPGTGKRWEQFF,TGCAGTGCTCCCCCCGGGACAGGAAAACGTTGGGAGCAGTTCTTC
TRBJ2-1,TRBV5-5,TRBD1,.,CASSLGTGYEQFF,TGTGCCAGCAGCTTGGGGACAGGATATGAGCAGTTCTTC
TRBJ2-3,TRBV6-4,.,few,CASSEQAARDTQYF,TGTGCCAGCAGTGAGCAGGCCGCCAGGGATACGCAGTATTTT
TRBJ2-7,TRBV9,TRBD1,.,CASSVEGASYEQYF,TGTGCCAGCAGCGTAGAGGGGGCCTCCTACGAGCAGTACTTC
TRBJ1-2,TRBV28,TRBD1,few,CASSDRVDGYTF,TGTGCCAGCTCGGACAGGGTCGATGGCTACACCTTC
TRBJ2-7,TRBV12-3/TRBV12-4,.,many,CASTLEAGNFYEQYF,TGTGCCAGCACCCTAGAGGCAGGGAATTTCTACGAGCAGTACTTC
TRBJ1-4,TRBV4-2,.,.,CASSVGTNEKLFF,TGTGCCAGCAGCGTAGGAACTAATGAAAAACTGTTTTTT
TRBJ2-2,TRBV12-3/TRBV12-4,.,few,CASKPTPVGTDYTGELFF,TGTGCCAGCAAACCTACTCCAGTCGGGACGGACTACACCGGGGAGCTGTTTTTT
TRBJ2-5,TRBV12-3/TRBV12-4,.,few,CASSLHTPQETQYF,TGTGCCAGCAGTTTGCACACGCCCCAAGAGACCCAGTACTTC
TRBJ2-2,TRBV5-1,TRBD1,many,CASSRDRVLYTGELFF,TGCGCCAGCAGCCGGGACAGGGTGCTTTACACCGGGGAGCTGTTTTTT
TRBJ2-2,TRBV6-2/TRBV6-3,.,few,CASSYSRAVTGELFF,TGTGCCAGCAGTTACTCGAGGGCGGTTACCGGGGAGCTGTTTTTT
TRBJ2-7,TRBV14,TRBD1,few,CASSQGTAQQYF,TGTGCCAGCAGCCAGGGGACAGCTCAGCAGTACTTC
TRBJ2-2,TRBV4-3,TRBD1,.,CASSQVAGTGLNTGELFF,TGCGCCAGCAGCCAAGTCGCCGGGACAGGGTTGAACACCGGGGAGCTGTTTTTT
TRBJ1-2,TRBV12-3/TRBV12-4,TRBD1,many,CASSQRQGGGYTF,TGTGCCAGCAGCCAAAGACAGGGTGGCGGCTACACCTTC
TRBJ2-3,TRBV12-3/TRBV12-4,.,.,CASSHNPGLPSDTQYF,TGTGCCAGCAGCCATAATCCGGGACTTCCGTCAGATACGCAGTATTTT
TRBJ2-1,TRBV6-1,.,few,CASSEAAGSYNEQFF,TGTGCCAGCAGTGAAGCCGCGGGCTCCTACAATGAGCAGTTCTTC
TRBJ2-7,TRBV5-1,.,.,CASSLVTGVGGYEQYF,TGCGCCAGCAGCTTGGTTACAGGGGTGGGAGGCTACGAGCAGTACTTC
TRBJ2-1,TRBV5-1,.,.,CASTEHPGRNEQFF,TGCGCCAGCACCGAGCATCCGGGGCGCAATGAGCAGTTCTTC
TRBJ1-1,TRBV5-1,.,.,CASSLDRITEAFF,TGCGCCAGCAGCTTGGATCGCATCACTGAAGCTTTCTTT
TRBJ1-5,TRBV27,.,few,CASSPYPQGGRQPQHF,TGTGCCAGCAGTCCTTATCCACAGGGTGGAAGGCAGCCCCAGCATTTT
TRBJ2-2,TRBV5-1,.,many,CASSLLGAGELFF,TGCGCCAGCAGCTTGCTGGGGGCTGGTGAGCTGTTTTTT
TRBJ2-3,TRBV4-1,.,.,CASSQAGPNTQYF,TGCGCCAGCAGCCAAGCAGGACCGAATACGCAGTATTTT
TRBJ2-7,TRBV27,TRBD1,few,CASAFKGQLLYEQYF,TGTGCCAGCGCCTTCAAGGGACAGCTGTTATACGAGCAGTACTTC
TRBJ1-1,TRBV3-1,TRBD1,few,CASSQGYYRGPNTEAFF,TGTGCCAGCAGCCAAGGCTACTACAGGGGCCCGAACACTGAAGCTTTCTTT
TRBJ2-5,TRBV2,.,.,CASSEALQLAGETQYF,TGTGCCAGCAGTGAAGCGCTTCAACTAGCAGGGGAGACCCAGTACTTC
TRBJ2-2,TRBV6-2/TRBV6-3,TRBD2,few,CASSGTSGRITGELFF,TGTGCCAGCAGCGGGACTAGCGGGAGAATCACCGGGGAGCTGTTTTTT
TRBJ2-1,TRBV12-3/TRBV12-4,TRBD2,.,CASSPGTSGSNAEQFF,TGTGCCAGCAGTCCCGGGACTAGCGGATCCAATGCTGAGCAGTTCTTC
TRBJ2-1,TRBV7-9,.,.,CASTHVRVGEQFF,TGTGCCAGCACCCACGTGAGGGTGGGTGAGCAGTTCTTC
TRBJ2-3,TRBV29-1,TRBD2,few,CSVEWVAGVTDTQYF,TGCAGCGTTGAATGGGTAGCGGGAGTTACTGATACGCAGTATTTT
TRBJ1-4,TRBV12-3/TRBV12-4,.,few,CASSSTGGNEKLFF,TGTGCCAGCAGTTCTACCGGGGGTAATGAAAAACTGTTTTTT